The rows below give T cell receptor beta chains drawn from one sample of a study of CD8+CD57+ T cells in acquired aplastic anemia. MiXCR, run by TCRdb on the reads, gives a single entry per CDR3 protein. Among 100,000 to 120,000 distinct CDR3 sequences listed, less than 65% were seen once. Sequencing was performed on sorted CD4+, CD8+, or CD8+CD57+ T cells (not recorded which) from PBMCs. These receptors were obtained from a human donor in good health, serving as a control. Both conserved end residues are part of each CDR3. A D gene is named only where the DNA matches it firmly. Only some rows state a clone size, as once, few, many or a class for expanded clones.

CDR3aa: CASSYGSWSEAFF
CDR3nt: TGTGCCAGCAGTTACGGGAGCTGGAGTGAAGCTTTCTTT
d_gene: NA
j_gene: TRBJ1-1
v_gene: TRBV6-2/TRBV6-3
abundance: many

CDR3aa: CATSRDENTEAFF
CDR3nt: TGTGCCACCAGCAGAGATGAGAACACTGAAGCTTTCTTT
d_gene: NA
j_gene: TRBJ1-1
v_gene: TRBV15
abundance: few

CDR3aa: CASRSTGEAFF
CDR3nt: TGTGCCAGCAGGTCGACAGGGGAAGCTTTCTTT
d_gene: TRBD1
j_gene: TRBJ1-1
v_gene: TRBV7-9
abundance: NA

CDR3aa: CASSLSGALHPQHF
CDR3nt: TGTGCCAGCAGCTTATCCGGGGCGCTGCACCCCCAGCATTTT
d_gene: NA
j_gene: TRBJ1-5
v_gene: TRBV6-1
abundance: NA

CDR3aa: CASNQGMYEQYF
CDR3nt: TGTGCCAGCAATCAGGGCATGTACGAGCAGTACTTC
d_gene: NA
j_gene: TRBJ2-7
v_gene: TRBV6-1
abundance: few

CDR3aa: CSVGLDEQFF
CDR3nt: TGCAGCGTTGGTCTCGATGAGCAGTTCTTC
d_gene: NA
j_gene: TRBJ2-1
v_gene: TRBV29-1
abundance: NA

CDR3aa: CASSDGVTGELFF
CDR3nt: TGTGCCAGCAGTGACGGCGTCACCGGGGAGCTGTTTTTT
d_gene: NA
j_gene: TRBJ2-2
v_gene: TRBV6-4
abundance: NA

CDR3aa: CASSLPSGQQNSPLHF
CDR3nt: TGTGCCAGCAGCTTGCCCTCGGGGCAGCAGAATTCACCCCTCCACTTT
d_gene: NA
j_gene: TRBJ1-6
v_gene: TRBV11-1
abundance: NA

CDR3aa: CSVRRGLGYEQYF
CDR3nt: TGCAGCGTCCGACGGGGGCTGGGCTACGAGCAGTACTTC
d_gene: NA
j_gene: TRBJ2-7
v_gene: TRBV29-1
abundance: NA

CDR3aa: CASSPGDSSHGYTF
CDR3nt: TGTGCCAGTAGCCCTGGGGACAGCTCTCATGGCTACACCTTC
d_gene: TRBD1
j_gene: TRBJ1-2
v_gene: TRBV19
abundance: NA

CDR3aa: CASSEPRDFSNTEAFF
CDR3nt: TGTGCCAGCAGTGAACCACGGGACTTTTCGAACACTGAAGCTTTCTTT
d_gene: NA
j_gene: TRBJ1-1
v_gene: TRBV2
abundance: many

CDR3aa: CASSYSVCFETSEYGYTF
CDR3nt: TGTGCCAGCAGTTACTCGGTTTGTTTCGAGACTTCAGAATATGGCTACACCTTC
d_gene: NA
j_gene: TRBJ1-2
v_gene: TRBV6-7
abundance: many

CDR3aa: CAISEGAGGDTQYF
CDR3nt: TGTGCCATCAGTGAGGGGGCAGGGGGAGATACGCAGTATTTT
d_gene: TRBD1
j_gene: TRBJ2-3
v_gene: TRBV10-3
abundance: NA

CDR3aa: CSVKTSGGPIQETQYF
CDR3nt: TGCAGCGTGAAGACTAGCGGGGGGCCGATCCAAGAGACCCAGTACTTC
d_gene: TRBD2
j_gene: TRBJ2-5
v_gene: TRBV29-1
abundance: NA

CDR3aa: CASSAGQLSYEQYF
CDR3nt: TGTGCCAGCAGCGCGGGACAGCTCTCCTACGAGCAGTACTTC
d_gene: NA
j_gene: TRBJ2-7
v_gene: TRBV5-4
abundance: many

CDR3aa: CAISEPGGDNEQYF
CDR3nt: TGTGCCATCAGTGAACCCGGGGGAGACAACGAGCAGTACTTC
d_gene: NA
j_gene: TRBJ2-7
v_gene: TRBV10-3
abundance: NA

CDR3aa: CSVREGQGKETQYF
CDR3nt: TGCAGCGTTCGGGAGGGACAGGGGAAAGAGACCCAGTACTTC
d_gene: TRBD1
j_gene: TRBJ2-5
v_gene: TRBV29-1
abundance: NA

CDR3aa: CATSRDWGNTEAFF
CDR3nt: TGTGCCACCAGCAGAGATTGGGGGAACACTGAAGCTTTCTTT
d_gene: NA
j_gene: TRBJ1-1
v_gene: TRBV15
abundance: NA

CDR3aa: CATSSGGGTGETQYF
CDR3nt: TGTGCCACCAGCAGCGGCGGGGGCACCGGAGAGACCCAGTACTTC
d_gene: NA
j_gene: TRBJ2-5
v_gene: TRBV15
abundance: many

CDR3aa: CASSSGTQEAFF
CDR3nt: TGTGCCAGCAGCTCCGGGACACAAGAAGCTTTCTTT
d_gene: NA
j_gene: TRBJ1-1
v_gene: TRBV7-9
abundance: few

CDR3aa: CSVNRVAEAFF
CDR3nt: TGCAGCGTTAACAGGGTCGCTGAAGCTTTCTTT
d_gene: NA
j_gene: TRBJ1-1
v_gene: TRBV29-1
abundance: NA

CDR3aa: CASQGQGSNEQYF
CDR3nt: TGTGCCAGTCAAGGACAGGGTTCGAACGAGCAGTACTTC
d_gene: TRBD1
j_gene: TRBJ2-7
v_gene: TRBV7-2
abundance: NA

CDR3aa: CASSPNSGEKETQYF
CDR3nt: TGTGCTAGCAGCCCCAACTCGGGGGAGAAGGAGACCCAGTACTTC
d_gene: NA
j_gene: TRBJ2-5
v_gene: TRBV7-7
abundance: once

CDR3aa: CASSLVSGGFSYNEQFF
CDR3nt: TGTGCCAGCAGTTTGGTTAGCGGGGGCTTCTCCTACAATGAGCAGTTCTTC
d_gene: TRBD2
j_gene: TRBJ2-1
v_gene: TRBV12-3/TRBV12-4
abundance: large

CDR3aa: CASSMAARAVEQYF
CDR3nt: TGTGCCAGTAGTATGGCGGCCAGGGCAGTCGAGCAGTACTTC
d_gene: NA
j_gene: TRBJ2-7
v_gene: TRBV19
abundance: NA

CDR3aa: CASRPLTSGKNIQYF
CDR3nt: TGTGCCAGCAGGCCTTTGACTAGCGGGAAAAACATTCAGTACTTC
d_gene: TRBD2
j_gene: TRBJ2-4
v_gene: TRBV2
abundance: NA

CDR3aa: CASDSAGGETQYF
CDR3nt: TGTGCCAGCGACTCGGCCGGGGGGGAGACCCAGTACTTC
d_gene: TRBD2
j_gene: TRBJ2-5
v_gene: TRBV12-3/TRBV12-4
abundance: many

CDR3aa: CSVALAGGTDTQCF
CDR3nt: TGCAGTGTCGCCTTAGCGGGGGGCACAGATACGCAGTGTTTT
d_gene: TRBD2
j_gene: TRBJ2-3
v_gene: TRBV20-1
abundance: NA

CDR3aa: CSVGSGTGIGNTIYF
CDR3nt: TGCAGCGTTGGGTCCGGGACAGGCATTGGAAACACCATATATTTT
d_gene: TRBD1
j_gene: TRBJ1-3
v_gene: TRBV29-1
abundance: NA